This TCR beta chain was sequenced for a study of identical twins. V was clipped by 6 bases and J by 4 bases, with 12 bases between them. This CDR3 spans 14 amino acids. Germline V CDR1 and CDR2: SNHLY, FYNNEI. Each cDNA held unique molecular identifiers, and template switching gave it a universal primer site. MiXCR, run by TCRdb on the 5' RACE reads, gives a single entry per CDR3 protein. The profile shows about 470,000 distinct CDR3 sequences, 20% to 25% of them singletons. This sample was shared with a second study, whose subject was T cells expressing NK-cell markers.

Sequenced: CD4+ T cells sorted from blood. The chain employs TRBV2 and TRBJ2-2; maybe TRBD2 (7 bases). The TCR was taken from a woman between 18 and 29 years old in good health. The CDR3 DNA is TGTGCCAGCAGGACGAGGGGGGGCACCGGGGAGCTGTTTTTT. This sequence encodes CASRTRGGTGELFF.